This T cell receptor (beta chain) was documented in a study of blood T cell repertoires in COVID-19. About the study: Some COVID-19 samples were acute and others convalescent; all came from the United States, Italy and Spain. PBMCs, B-cell-depleted T cells, or T cells were the source of the cDNA or gDNA that made up the material.

Across fewer than 25 US areas, participants ranged in age from about 18 to 100 years. The V and J ends lost 0 bases and 5 bases, in that order; junction bases with no gene match: 4. The CDR3 is made up of 16 amino acids. Germline CDR1 reads MNHEY; CDR2 reads SVGAGI. Data came from immunoSEQ multiplex PCR; TCRdb stores just in-frame clones and leaves some out. The sample comprises more than 150,000 clones, roughly nine tenths of which are singletons, and 5.5% to 8.5% rests with the top ten. This TCR was recovered from a woman aged 45-60 years who had recovered from COVID-19. The chain couples TRBV6-5 to TRBJ2-7; 13 bases line up with TRBD2. The sample comprised PBMCs or T cells enriched from blood (not recorded which). In DNA, the CDR3 is TGTGCCAGCAGTTACTCGACTAGCGGGAGGAGGAACGAGCAGTACTTC. Translated, it gives CASSYSTSGRRNEQYF.